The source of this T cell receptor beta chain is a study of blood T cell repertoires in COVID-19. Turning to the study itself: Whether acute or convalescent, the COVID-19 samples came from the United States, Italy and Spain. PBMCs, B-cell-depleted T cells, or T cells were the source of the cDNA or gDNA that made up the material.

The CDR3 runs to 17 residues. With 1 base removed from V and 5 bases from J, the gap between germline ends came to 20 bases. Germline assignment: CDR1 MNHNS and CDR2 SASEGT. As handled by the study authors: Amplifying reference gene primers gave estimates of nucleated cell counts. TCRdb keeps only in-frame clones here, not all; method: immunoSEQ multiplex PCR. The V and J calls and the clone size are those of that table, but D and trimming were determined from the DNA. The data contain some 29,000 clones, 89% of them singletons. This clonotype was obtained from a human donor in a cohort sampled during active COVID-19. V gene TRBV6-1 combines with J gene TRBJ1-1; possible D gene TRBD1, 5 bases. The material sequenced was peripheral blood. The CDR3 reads CASSEDMESGGWTEAFF. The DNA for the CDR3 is TGTGCCAGCAGTGAAGATATGGAAAGCGGGGGGTGGACTGAAGCTTTCTTT.